A selection of T cell receptor beta chains follows, all from one sample in a study of T cells after posttransplantation cyclophosphamide. This table comes from immunoSEQ multiplex PCR, and its TCRdb copy is limited to in-frame clones, with some not included. The repertoire holds roughly 19,000 clones, with approximately 69% as singletons. The material sequenced was PBMCs, taken after an allogeneic stem cell transplant with post-transplant cyclophosphamide. The receptor source for this set is a male patient between 25 and 39 years old who received an allogeneic stem cell transplant from a related donor, was CMV-positive, and had acute GVHD only. Some T cells could come from the graft donor. Each CDR3 is given without its conserved first and last residue.

v_gene,j_gene,CDR3aa
TRBV30,TRBJ2-7,ASRRDAYEQY
TRBV28,TRBJ1-4,ASSLMQGGEKLF
TRBV4-3,TRBJ1-6,ASSADGVNNSPLH
TRBV7-9,TRBJ1-5,ASSLGAGWDQPQH
TRBV5-1,TRBJ1-1,ASSLYGENTEAF
TRBV7-9,TRBJ1-2,ASSLERDRALLYGYT
TRBV10-3,TRBJ1-3,ASSVSGNTIY
TRBV13,TRBJ2-1,ASSPGRDHEQF
TRBV2,TRBJ2-6,ASSDRSGGLSGANVLT
TRBV7-9,TRBJ2-1,ASSPNGTVHNEQF
TRBV5-1,TRBJ2-1,ASSPRTDLPYNEQF
TRBV4-3,TRBJ1-2,ASSQDWIPGYMNYGYT
TRBV6-1,TRBJ1-1,ASSRQGVSEAF
TRBV28,TRBJ1-3,ASVLDFRDISGNTIY
TRBV11-2,TRBJ1-2,ASSLGGASEGYT
TRBV5-1,TRBJ2-1,ASSSSGGAYNEQF
TRBV10-2,TRBJ2-5,ASRTTSGVETQY
TRBV7-9,TRBJ2-1,ASSSDRHYEQF
TRBV28,TRBJ1-2,ASSSPRGGDYGYT
TRBV18,TRBJ1-1,ASSVGENTEAF
TRBV5-1,TRBJ2-1,ASSPSGARTYNEQF
TRBV7-8,TRBJ2-3,ASSLGAGANTQY
TRBV2,TRBJ1-3,ASSEGLTRGGNTIY
TRBV4-3,TRBJ2-7,ASSQVTGGREQY
TRBV6-5,TRBJ1-1,ASSSVQVMNTEAF
TRBV7-3,TRBJ2-1,ASSPAGAYYNEQF
TRBV2,TRBJ2-1,ASRTTSGGGQDEQF
TRBV16,TRBJ1-4,ASSQPGQGEYGSEKLF